Each of the 28 T cell receptor beta chains below was sequenced from the same sample in a study of T cell repertoires in cytomegalovirus infection. These receptors are not linked to any known antigen. TCRdb redid the calling of the reads with MiXCR, one entry per CDR3 protein. The sample includes 700,000 to 900,000 distinct CDR3 sequences, roughly 28% of them seen just once. The source material was cultured CD8+ T cells from PBMCs, sampled from culture after CMV antigen stimulation. The receptors here all came from a human donor in good health (CMV status not recorded). Some clones in this sample may be carry-over from other donors' samples.

The J gene is TRBJ2-2, the V gene TRBV20-1, with D uncertain. CDR1 DFQATT and CDR2 SNEGSKA come from the germline V gene (reference sequence). The CDR3 has 13 residues. Trimming pared 3 bases from V and 0 bases from J, leaving 5 bases between. CDR3 loop: CSASRPNTGELFF. The CDR3 DNA follows: TGCAGTGCTAGTCGTCCGAACACCGGGGAGCTGTTTTTT.

The table lists this clonotype with many counts. The rearrangement joins TRBV7-2 to TRBJ2-7, with a possible D match to TRBD1 (6 bases). CDR1 SGHTA and CDR2 FQGNSA come from the germline V gene. The CDR3 sequence is 15 residues long. With 3 bases removed from V and 5 bases from J, the gap between germline ends came to 17 bases. CDR3: CASSFTGQGLHEQYV. CDR3 coding DNA: TGTGCCAGCAGCTTCACAGGGCAAGGGCTCCACGAGCAGTACGTC.

The genes are TRBV27 and TRBJ2-1, with 8 bases aligning to TRBD1. The CDR3 spans 14 residues. V shed 5 bases and J 4 bases; nucleotides not matched to a gene: 4. Germline loops: CDR1 MNHEY, CDR2 SMNVEV (reference sequence). The CDR3 here is CASSAGTGYNEQFF. The CDR3 DNA sequence: TGTGCCAGCAGTGCAGGGACAGGATACAATGAGCAGTTCTTC.

The V and J genes are TRBV2 and TRBJ2-1; D ambiguous. Trimming took off 3 bases at V and 8 bases at J, with 14 bases between the two ends. The CDR3 is made up of 14 amino acids. Per the germline V gene, CDR1 is SNHLY and CDR2 is FYNNEI. The CDR3 region is CASSEWSVGYEQFF. CDR3 sequence (DNA): TGTGCCAGCAGTGAGTGGTCCGTTGGGTATGAGCAGTTCTTC.

This clonotype was found many times. V and J are TRBV6-1 and TRBJ2-7; 9 nucleotides match TRBD1. This CDR3 region has 15 residues. The ends lost 4 bases at V and 4 bases at J; junction bases unmatched: 8. CDR1 is MNHNS, CDR2 SASEGT, per germline. This CDR3 reads CASSALTGGKYEQYV. Here the CDR3 DNA reads TGTGCCAGCAGTGCCCTGACAGGGGGGAAGTACGAGCAGTACGTC.

This clonotype was observed a few times. This chain joins TRBV7-8 and TRBJ2-1; the D is unclear. Trimming pared 8 bases from V and 7 bases from J, leaving 18 bases between. This CDR3 is 14 amino acids long. Germline V lookup: CDR1 SGHVS, CDR2 FQNEAQ. The CDR3 protein is CASHWTGAMNEQFF. The CDR3 coding sequence is TGTGCCAGCCATTGGACGGGCGCTATGAATGAGCAGTTCTTC.

The gene calls are TRBV12-3 or TRBV12-4 and TRBJ2-3, with TRBD2 identical over 8 bases. With V trimmed by 5 bases and J by 5 bases, 3 bases remained unmatched. The CDR3 runs 13 residues. The CDR3 DNA sequence: TGTGCCAGCAGTCGGGGGGGGGGAGATACGCAGTATTTT. It yields the protein CASSRGGGDTQYF.

The rearrangement joins TRBV15 to TRBJ2-3; a possible D gene is TRBD1 (6 bases). Between the trimmed V and J ends, which lost 1 base and 4 bases, there was a span of 12 bases. CDR1 LNHNV and CDR2 YYDKDF come from the germline V gene (reference sequence). This CDR3 contains 15 residues. Here the CDR3 DNA reads TGTGCCACCAGCAGAGCACCAGGGGTCGCAGATACGCAGTATTTT. Its protein is CATSRAPGVADTQYF.

The gene calls are TRBV28 and TRBJ2-3, with D tentatively TRBD1 (6 bases). The V gene's germline CDR1 is MDHEN and CDR2 SYDVKM. This CDR3 comprises 18 residues. V dropped 2 bases and J dropped 0 bases, with 18 bases sitting between them. The CDR3 protein is CASSLIARGIISTDTQYF. The CDR3 DNA reads as TGTGCCAGCAGTTTAATCGCGAGGGGGATCATAAGCACAGATACGCAGTATTTT.

The CDR3 is CASSERGTGAEAFF. The CDR3 DNA reads as TGTGCCAGCAGCGAACGCGGGACAGGGGCTGAAGCTTTCTTT. The rearrangement joins TRBV13 to TRBJ1-1; 10 bases fit TRBD1. V shed 5 bases and J 6 bases; nucleotides not matched to a gene: 6. The germline V gene encodes CDR1 PRHDT and CDR2 FYEKMQ (reference sequence). This CDR3 region has 14 residues.

The CDR3 sequence: CASLDLDSYEQYF. The CDR3 coding sequence is TGTGCCAGCCTAGATCTCGACTCCTACGAGCAGTACTTC. The chain uses TRBV19 and TRBJ2-7, with D unclear. Trimming cost V 9 bases and J 0 bases, with 12 bases left between them. In germline, CDR1 is LNHDA, CDR2 SQIVND (reference sequence). This CDR3 spans 13 amino acids.

This clonotype turned up a few times. The V and J genes are TRBV6-1 and TRBJ1-3; maybe TRBD1 (6 bases). The CDR3 is 14 residues long. Trimming left V 4 bases short and J 0 bases short, with 7 bases between. The germline CDR1 and CDR2 sequences are MNHNS and SASEGT. CDR3 coding DNA: TGTGCCAGCAGTGCGACAGGCTCTGGAAACACCATATATTTT. Its translation is CASSATGSGNTIYF.

This clonotype was recorded at least ten times. CDR3 sequence reads: CASSLDHRDRDYNEQFF. The CDR3 DNA reads as TGTGCCAGCAGCTTAGACCACCGGGACAGGGACTACAATGAGCAGTTCTTC. The chain joins TRBV7-9 to TRBJ2-1; 9 bases map to TRBD1. J gave up 3 bases and V 1 base, and 7 bases lay outside the gene matches. This CDR3 contains 17 residues. Germline V gives CDR1 SEHNR, CDR2 FQNEAQ (reference sequence).

The V gene is TRBV18, the J gene TRBJ1-1; D uncertain. The CDR3 is 15 amino acids. CDR1 is KGHSH, CDR2 LQKENI, per germline. Trimming shortened V by 0 bases and J by 5 bases, and 13 bases separated the two germline ends. DNA of the CDR3: TGTGCCAGCTCACCACCGTTGGCCGGAAGTACTGAAGCTTTCTTT. It specifies CASSPPLAGSTEAFF.

V usage is TRBV7-6 and J usage is TRBJ2-1, with D perhaps matching TRBD2 (5 bases). CDR1 and CDR2 (germline): SGHVS, FNYEAQ. With 5 bases removed from V and 8 bases from J, the gap between germline ends came to 13 bases. The CDR3 length is 13 residues. CDR3 bases: TGTGCCAGCAGCCTCGGACCGAGGGATGAGCAGTTCTTC. It translates to CASSLGPRDEQFF.

This clonotype turned up a few times. The genes are TRBV15 and TRBJ2-3; D is undetermined. In germline, CDR1 is LNHNV, CDR2 YYDKDF (reference sequence). V was trimmed by 0 bases and J by 3 bases, leaving 7 bases between them. This CDR3 comprises 14 residues. CDR3 protein: CATSRDKRTDTQYF. As DNA, the CDR3 is TGTGCCACCAGCAGAGATAAGAGGACAGATACGCAGTATTTT. The full variable domain, completed using reference TRBV15 and TRBJ2-3, is DAMVIQNPRYQVTQFGKPVTLSCSQTLNHNVMYWYQQKSSQAPKLLFHYYDKDFNNEADTPDNFQSRRPNTSFCFLDIRSPGLGDTAMYLCATSRDKRTDTQYFGPGTRLTVL.

This clonotype was recorded a few times. The chain couples TRBV9 to TRBJ1-5, with 12 positions matching TRBD1. The trim removed 4 bases at V and 6 bases at J, leaving 5 bases unmatched. Germline V gene lookup returns CDR1 SGDLS and CDR2 YYNGEE. The CDR3 runs 15 residues. CDR3 DNA: TGTGCCAGCAGCCCGGGACAGGGGGCGCGTCAGCCCCAGCATTTT. It is translated as CASSPGQGARQPQHF.

The rearrangement uses TRBV14 and TRBJ2-3; 7 nucleotides agree with TRBD2. The CDR3 totals 13 residues. V lost 2 bases and J lost 9; bases outside the gene matches: 5. In germline, CDR1 is SGHDN, CDR2 FVKESK. The DNA of the CDR3 is TGTGCCAGCAGCCAACTAACTAGCGACACGCAGTATTTT. Amino acids: CASSQLTSDTQYF.

This clonotype was recorded only once. This CDR3 reads CASSTWAGLRDEQFF. As DNA, the CDR3 is TGTGCCAGCTCGACTTGGGCAGGCCTTAGGGATGAGCAGTTCTTC. This sequence joins TRBV6-2 or TRBV6-3 and TRBJ2-1; no definite D call. Germline values: CDR1 MNHEY, CDR2 SVGEGT. The CDR3 runs 15 residues. V was clipped by 8 bases and J by 8 bases, with 22 bases between them.

V usage is TRBV7-6 and J usage is TRBJ1-1; no clear D. Per germline, CDR1 SGHVS and CDR2 FNYEAQ. Deletions cut 1 base from V and 2 bases from J, with 11 bases between. The CDR3 has 15 residues. This chain's CDR3 is CASSLVAEKNTEAFF. CDR3 in DNA: TGTGCCAGCAGCTTAGTGGCGGAGAAAAACACTGAAGCTTTCTTT.

The chain links TRBV5-1 to TRBJ2-1; 8 nucleotides align to TRBD2. In germline, CDR1 is SGHRS, CDR2 YFSETQ. Germline trimming cut 4 bases from V and 4 bases from J; bases unmatched to any gene: 7. CDR3 size: 15 residues. As DNA, the CDR3 is TGCGCCAGCAGCACCGCCGCGGGGGGTTACAATGAGCAGTTCTTC. Translation: CASSTAAGGYNEQFF.

This clonotype has ten or more counts. The chain recombines TRBV5-5 with TRBJ2-3, with 7 bases lining up with TRBD2. There are 15 residues in the CDR3. V shed 5 bases, J shed 5 bases, and the junction held 11 bases outside the gene matches. From germline, CDR1 is SGHKS and CDR2 YYEKEE (reference sequence). The CDR3 protein is CASRSGGRLLDTQYF. CDR3 coding DNA: TGTGCCAGCAGGTCCGGGGGGAGGCTCTTAGATACGCAGTATTTT.

In this sample, this clonotype turned up a few times. J is TRBJ2-5 and V is TRBV6-5, with 8 nucleotides matching TRBD2. The CDR3 contains 18 residues. CDR1 MNHEY and CDR2 SVGAGI come from the germline V gene. The V segment lost 6 bases and the J segment 5 bases; nucleotides outside the gene matches: 20. CDR3 coding DNA: TGTGCCAGCAGCGGCCTTGGACTAAGCGGGGGACCCCGTGAGACCCAGTACTTC. It is translated as CASSGLGLSGGPRETQYF.

This clonotype was counted a few times. The rearrangement joins TRBV29-1 to TRBJ1-1; D is undetermined. Germline loops: CDR1 SQVTM, CDR2 ANQGSEA. The CDR3 loop spans 14 amino acids. V dropped 0 bases and J dropped 6 bases, with 14 bases sitting between them. CDR3 nucleotide sequence: TGCAGCGTTGAAGATCTTCTTTACGGGGCTGAAGCTTTCTTT. As protein: CSVEDLLYGAEAFF.

Many counts were recorded for this clonotype. The CDR3 DNA reads TGTGCCAGCAGCTTACCGTGGTTGGCTGAAGCTTTCTTT. Protein sequence: CASSLPWLAEAFF. The genes are TRBV7-8 and TRBJ1-1; D remains unclear. Germline values: CDR1 SGHVS, CDR2 FQNEAQ. The CDR3 runs to 13 residues. Trimming left V 2 bases short and J 6 bases short, with 10 bases between. Full variable domain (remainder filled in from reference TRBV7-8 and TRBJ1-1): GAGVSQSPRYKVAKRGQDVALRCDPISGHVSLFWYQQALGQGPEFLTYFQNEAQLDKSGLPSDRFFAERPEGSVSTLKIQRTQQEDSAVYLCASSLPWLAEAFFGQGTRLTVV.

This sequence joins TRBV27 and TRBJ1-5, with 12 bases matching TRBD1. Germline V gene lookup returns CDR1 MNHEY and CDR2 SMNVEV (reference sequence). V was clipped by 9 bases and J by 7 bases; unmatched bases: 7. This CDR3 has 14 amino acids. The CDR3 bases are TGTGCCAGGGGGGACAGGGGGCTTCAGCAGCCCCAGCATTTT. It encodes CARGDRGLQQPQHF.

This clonotype was seen a few times. This sequence joins TRBV10-3 and TRBJ1-1, with 10 bases matching TRBD1. The V segment lost 4 bases and the J segment 6 bases; nucleotides outside the gene matches: 11. This CDR3 contains 16 residues. Germline loops: CDR1 ENHRY, CDR2 SYGVKD. CDR3 sequence: CAISATGQGIMAEAFF. The CDR3 DNA is TGTGCCATCAGTGCCACGGGACAGGGGATTATGGCTGAAGCTTTCTTT.

This clonotype was seen many times. This rearrangement joins TRBV7-6 to TRBJ1-1; the match to TRBD1 covers 9 bases. With 0 bases clipped from V and 10 bases from J, the junction kept 12 bases outside the gene matches. The length of the CDR3 is 16 residues. The germline V gene encodes CDR1 SGHVS and CDR2 FNYEAQ. The CDR3 loop is CASSLARDREPKGAFF. CDR3 in DNA: TGTGCCAGCAGCTTAGCCCGGGACAGGGAACCTAAGGGAGCTTTCTTT.